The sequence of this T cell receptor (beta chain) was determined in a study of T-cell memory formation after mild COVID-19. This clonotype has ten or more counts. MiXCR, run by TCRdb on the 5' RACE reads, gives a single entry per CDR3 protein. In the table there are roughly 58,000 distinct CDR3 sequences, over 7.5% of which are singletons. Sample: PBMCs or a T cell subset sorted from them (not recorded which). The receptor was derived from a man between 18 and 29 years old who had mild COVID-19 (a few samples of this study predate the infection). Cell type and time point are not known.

The CDR3 bases are TGTGCCAGCAGTCCTCTAGCGGGGGTCTACAATGAGCAGTTCTTC. This gives the protein CASSPLAGVYNEQFF. V and J are TRBV12-3 or TRBV12-4 and TRBJ2-1; TRBD2 aligns across 10 bases. Trimming removed 5 bases from V and 3 bases from J; junction bases left unmatched: 4. The CDR3 loop spans 15 amino acids.